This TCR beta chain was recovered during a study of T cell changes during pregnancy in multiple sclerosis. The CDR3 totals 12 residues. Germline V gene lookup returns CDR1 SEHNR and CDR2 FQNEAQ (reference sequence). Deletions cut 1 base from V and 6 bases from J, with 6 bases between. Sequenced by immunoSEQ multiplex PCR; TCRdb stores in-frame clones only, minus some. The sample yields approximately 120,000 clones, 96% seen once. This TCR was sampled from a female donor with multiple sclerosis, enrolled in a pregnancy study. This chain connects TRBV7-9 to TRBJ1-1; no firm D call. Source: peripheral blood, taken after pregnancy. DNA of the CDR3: TGTGCCAGCAGCTTAGTGGCTTCTGAAGCTTTCTTT. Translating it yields CASSLVASEAFF.